This is a list of T cell receptor beta chains from one sample in a study of beta chain features in type 1 diabetes. Data came from immunoSEQ multiplex PCR; TCRdb stores just in-frame clones and leaves some out. The sample lists under 400,000 clones, around 15% occurring once. Sequenced material: central memory CD4+ T cells from blood. Every receptor here comes from a man aged 25-40 years in good health. Each CDR3 is given with its conserved first and last residue. Not all rows give a size; the values are once, few, many and, for expanded clones, a class.

V: TRBV7-7
size: few
J: TRBJ2-5
CDR3: CASSLSSSGGQETQYF

V: TRBV18
size: few
J: TRBJ1-6
CDR3: CASSPLQGNSPLHF

V: TRBV18
size: -
J: TRBJ1-2
CDR3: CASSAGQIINYGYTF

V: TRBV7-7
size: few
J: TRBJ1-4
CDR3: CASSQVPDRVSEKLFF

V: TRBV4-3
size: -
J: TRBJ1-2
CDR3: CASSQDRGLGGYTF

V: TRBV11-3
size: -
J: TRBJ1-6
CDR3: CASSLGQVNSPLHF

V: TRBV9
size: -
J: TRBJ2-3
CDR3: CASSVVRAADTQYF

V: TRBV11-1
size: -
J: TRBJ2-5
CDR3: CASSVNLQETQYF

V: TRBV10-3
size: few
J: TRBJ2-7
CDR3: CAISELQGPYEQYF

V: TRBV28
size: -
J: TRBJ2-2
CDR3: CASKLPGDSGELFF

V: TRBV7-9
size: -
J: TRBJ2-1
CDR3: CASSLETGTQFF

V: TRBV19
size: few
J: TRBJ2-7
CDR3: CASSILSGTPTYEQYF

V: TRBV9
size: few
J: TRBJ2-2
CDR3: CASSARRTGTNTGELFF

V: TRBV19
size: -
J: TRBJ1-1
CDR3: CASRQRQGASTEAFF

V: TRBV4-3
size: few
J: TRBJ1-5
CDR3: CASSQAWGNQPQHF

V: TRBV28
size: many
J: TRBJ2-1
CDR3: CASKGLASSEQFF

V: TRBV7-3
size: -
J: TRBJ2-5
CDR3: CASSPRRSTANQETQYF

V: TRBV11-3
size: -
J: TRBJ2-3
CDR3: CASSPRVTDTQYF

V: TRBV2
size: few
J: TRBJ2-2
CDR3: CATRSTANTGELFF

V: TRBV9
size: many
J: TRBJ2-1
CDR3: CASSVGDGGLGSSTNEQFF

V: TRBV6-1
size: -
J: TRBJ1-5
CDR3: CASSVNDGGNQPQHF

V: TRBV7-7
size: -
J: TRBJ2-1
CDR3: CASSLSGGLYNEQFF

V: TRBV5-1
size: few
J: TRBJ2-3
CDR3: CASSLAAVPADTQYF

V: TRBV11-1
size: -
J: TRBJ2-1
CDR3: CASSSLAGGIGNEQFF

V: TRBV15
size: -
J: TRBJ1-5
CDR3: CATSRDRGQYQPQHF

V: TRBV12-5
size: many
J: TRBJ2-2
CDR3: CASGLVEYGGELFF

V: TRBV6-1
size: few
J: TRBJ2-1
CDR3: CASSLAGGNEQFF

V: TRBV11-2
size: -
J: TRBJ2-5
CDR3: CASSTQGGQETQYF

V: TRBV12-5
size: once
J: TRBJ1-1
CDR3: CASGLTAGTGYTEAFF

V: TRBV29-1
size: -
J: TRBJ2-7
CDR3: CSVELAGGRYEQYF

V: TRBV5-1
size: -
J: TRBJ1-4
CDR3: CASSLAGGTNEKLFF

V: TRBV6-4
size: -
J: TRBJ1-2
CDR3: CARERWAEYGYTF

V: TRBV9
size: few
J: TRBJ2-5
CDR3: CASSVAAGVRETQYF

V: TRBV7-9
size: -
J: TRBJ1-1
CDR3: CASSLDQGWGTNTEAFF

V: TRBV27
size: few
J: TRBJ2-2
CDR3: CASARDYKNTGELFF

V: TRBV5-1
size: -
J: TRBJ1-1
CDR3: CATKPPGTDTEAFF

V: TRBV4-1
size: -
J: TRBJ2-1
CDR3: CASSQDPSGNYNEQFF

V: TRBV2
size: -
J: TRBJ1-6
CDR3: CASRSGQGNSPLHF

V: TRBV6-4
size: many
J: TRBJ2-6
CDR3: CASRTGQVLSGANVLTF

V: TRBV6-6
size: -
J: TRBJ2-2
CDR3: CASTNRGDTGELFF

V: TRBV29-1
size: -
J: TRBJ2-1
CDR3: CSVKGGGPLNEQFF

V: TRBV15
size: few
J: TRBJ2-1
CDR3: CATSRRTGSSYNEQFF

V: TRBV9
size: -
J: TRBJ2-2
CDR3: CASSPGLAGTGELFF

V: TRBV19
size: few
J: TRBJ1-1
CDR3: CASQSDRKAFF